This T cell receptor (beta chain) is from a study of T cells in Graves' hyperthyroidism and ophthalmopathy (dated by TCRdb to between 2019 and 2020). General notes on the study: Peripheral blood samples were taken at initial diagnosis, before any treatment was given. To identify TCR V-J signatures that set the groups apart, the researchers used a discovery cohort of about a hundred patients, made up of approximately 43 with Graves' ophthalmopathy and 57 with stable Graves' hyperthyroidism. In addition, the study compared T-cell repertoires in thyroid tissue and in blood from six Graves' hyperthyroidism patients. The 90 to 100 discovery patients were randomly split 7:3 into training and test sets. Following sampling, methimazole starting at 30 mg daily was given to hyperthyroidism patients, and high-dose intravenous methylprednisolone was given to ophthalmopathy patients. The paper reports TCR Vbeta CDR3 sequencing of roughly 140 peripheral blood samples: 43 ophthalmopathy, fewer than 80 hyperthyroidism and around 17 progressor patients. An independent validation cohort of 18 to 20 hyperthyroidism patients and about 16 patients who later progressed to ophthalmopathy tested prospective prediction of ophthalmopathy. Paper-wide results and their limitations: Sample size was not statistically predetermined, and investigators were not blinded to group allocation. Most expanded thyroid clonotypes (frequency above 0.001) were also detected in blood, a finding suggesting that blood repertoires may reflect thyroid immune responses. In cross-validation, a model built on a 13 V-J signature told ophthalmopathy apart from stable hyperthyroidism with roughly 87% sensitivity and roughly 83% specificity, and in testing the same model reached 80%/75%. In validation, the model predicted progression to ophthalmopathy with roughly 66% sensitivity and less than 75% specificity, a median of around 6.6 months before onset.

In its sample, this clonotype was seen a few times. What antigen it recognizes has not been identified. Per-base quality was not reported, and no clone a single base away is much larger than it. The TCR beta CDR3 regions were amplified from the RNA transcripts. The first round of RT-PCR for the TCR CDR3 was performed with the HTBI primer set and the Qiagen OneStep RT-PCR kit. The libraries were constructed in a second round of multiplex PCR and then size-selected and purified. Sequencing of the libraries was done on an Illumina HiSeq2000 using paired-end 100 bp reads. As for how the authors treated the data: Raw data were processed with SOAPnuke, discarding reads with adapters, uncalled bases, mean Phred below 15, or no exact constant-primer or identifier match. COPE v1.2.5 was used to merge high-quality paired reads, and clonotypes were defined as unique nucleotide sequences. Clonotypes were aligned to IMGT TRBV, TRBD and TRBJ reference segments using MiTCR v1.1. Analysis was restricted to V-J combinations with a frequency above 0.0001, which covered 99.2% of repertoires. The TCS score was defined as F50 (clonal expansion) divided by E x V (chaos), with BLOSUM62-based TCRdist calculated between CDR3 peptides within each V-J. Welch's t-statistics and random forest reduced 500 to 650 V-J features to 10 to 15, which were used in a naive Bayes classifier (R e1071). TCRdb passed the public sequencing reads through fastp at Q25 and MiXCR, retaining productive beta sequences. Duplicate CDR3 protein sequences are folded into a single record with the most common DNA and genes. Here the V and J calls rest on TCRdb's processing, not on the authors' analysis. The sample table lists nearly 600,000 distinct CDR3 sequences, over 11% of them with a count of one. The top ten constitute approximately 5.7% of the sample.

The CDR1 and CDR2 encoded by the germline V gene are SQVTM and ANQGSEA. The junction shows trimming of 6 bases on V and 8 bases on J, plus 19 bases between the germline ends. The CDR3 spans 14 residues, from the cysteine through the phenylalanine. The entry retains the CDR3 DNA only, 42 bases that are in frame from base 1. Hyperthyroidism patients were newly diagnosed, had a disease duration of under 2 months, and were aged 18 to 65 years. Patients with uncontrolled infections, other autoimmune diseases, pregnancy or lactation were excluded. Diagnoses were established on the basis of clinical symptoms, serum thyroxine and TRAb, thyroid ultrasound, and orbital computed tomography. Blood from progressor patients was collected at the time of first diagnosis with hyperthyroidism, before any ophthalmopathy symptoms had appeared. PBMCs were separated from roughly 9.6 ml of fresh peripheral blood using Ficoll-Paque density gradient centrifugation. Progressor patients were first diagnosed with Graves' hyperthyroidism and then developed ophthalmopathy during follow-up. Trizol reagent was used to extract total RNA, and RNA quality was then checked on an Agilent 2100 Bioanalyzer.

This sequence originates from a woman aged 30 to 39 with Graves' hyperthyroidism that later progressed to Graves' ophthalmopathy. Material for sequencing was blood. The chain is made from TRBV29-1 and TRBJ1-4, with TRBD1 tentatively as D gene (5 bases match). The DNA sequence reads TGCAGCGTCCGTGCCGGGGACGGTGGCGAAAAACTGTTTTTT. This yields the protein CSVRAGDGGEKLFF.